What follows is one T cell receptor beta chain and its context. What it binds is not known. The entry originates in a study of cytomegalovirus exposure and HLA in healthy donors. Sequencing was performed with immunoSEQ multiplex PCR; in TCRdb, only in-frame clones are kept and a portion is missing. Here the sample spans approximately 160,000 clones, under 90% being singletons. CDR3 length equals 14 residues. Germline CDR1 is MDHEN and CDR2 is SYDVKM. V lost 3 bases and J lost 1, with 9 bases in between. Study observations and caveats: One later analysis, an examination of the 120 or so validation repertoires, found that first-cohort TCR clusters tended to co-occur in them.

The clonotype comes from a man aged 18 to 29 in good health and CMV-seropositive. The chain employs TRBV28 and TRBJ1-1; no firm D call. Sequenced material: PBMCs. CDR3 in DNA: TGTGCCAGCAGTTTTGGCAACAAGAACACTGAAGCTTTCTTT. Translating gives CASSFGNKNTEAFF.